The clone carrying this T cell receptor beta chain came up many times. Germline-derived CDR1 and CDR2 are SGHTA and FQGNSA. The CDR3 consists of 16 residues. Trimming removed 1 base from V and 3 bases from J, with 16 bases in between. This sample is part of a study of T-cell reconstitution after alpha-beta-depleted transplantation in children. Researchers prepared the TCRbeta library using unique molecular identifiers, the study reports. TCRdb passed the PCR reads through MiXCR, listing each CDR3 protein once. This table holds some 350,000 distinct CDR3 sequences, 10% found once. The chain carries TRBV7-2 and TRBJ2-7; tentatively, D is TRBD2 (6 bases). This clonotype was obtained from a human donor who donated a stem cell graft to a child with acute lymphoblastic leukemia. The source was PBMCs from the stem cell graft donor, collected from the stem cell graft. CDR3 protein: CASSLGDRRGGYEQYF. The CDR3, as DNA: TGTGCCAGCAGCTTAGGAGACCGGAGGGGCGGCTACGAGCAGTACTTC.